The 10 T cell receptor beta chains presented below share a single source sample, sequenced in a study of OX40 agonist ivuxolimab in advanced cancers. Only in-frame clones appear in the TCRdb table, and some are missing; sequencing was by immunoSEQ multiplex PCR. The sample has about 64,000 clones; about 85% are singletons. Sample: CD4+ or CD8+ T cells sorted from blood, taken in a trial of the OX40 agonist ivuxolimab. Receptor source: an adult with an advanced solid tumor such as melanoma, head and neck, liver or kidney cancer.

V and J are TRBV30 and TRBJ2-1; D remains ambiguous. This CDR3 region has 12 residues. From germline, CDR1 is GTSNPN and CDR2 SVGIG (reference sequence). Trimming took off 5 bases at V and 4 bases at J, with 9 bases between the two ends. The CDR3 DNA follows: TGTGCCTGGGCCGGGCAATACAATGAGCAGTTCTTC. It yields the protein CAWAGQYNEQFF.

The chain recombines TRBV20-1 with TRBJ1-2, with D unclear. Trimming took 6 bases from V and 1 from J, leaving 6 bases between them. Germline V gene data show CDR1 as DFQATT and CDR2 as SNEGSKA (reference sequence). CDR3 size: 11 residues. Here the CDR3 DNA reads TGCAGTGCCGGGAGTAACTATGGCTACACCTTC. Its protein product is CSAGSNYGYTF.

This chain connects TRBV18 to TRBJ2-3, with D tentatively TRBD1 (5 bases). Trimming cost V 3 bases and J 3 bases, with 13 bases left between them. The CDR3 runs to 15 residues. CDR1 and CDR2 from the germline V gene are KGHSH and LQKENI. The chain's CDR3 is CASSPSPRGTDTQYF. The CDR3 nucleotides are TGTGCCAGCTCACCCTCACCAAGGGGAACAGATACGCAGTATTTT.

The rearrangement joins TRBV30 to TRBJ1-4, with unresolved D. The V gene lost 3 bases and the J gene lost 5 bases, with 13 bases spanning the gap. From germline, CDR1 is GTSNPN and CDR2 SVGIG (reference sequence). The CDR3 consists of 14 residues. As DNA, the CDR3 is TGTGCCTGGAGCGGCCCCGATATCAATGAAAAACTGTTTTTT. Residues: CAWSGPDINEKLFF.

The chain employs TRBV7-2 and TRBJ1-5; D is uncertain. Germline values: CDR1 SGHTA, CDR2 FQGNSA. The CDR3 covers 13 residues. The V end lost 3 bases, the J end lost 1 base, and 4 bases lay between the germline ends. Here the CDR3 reads CASSLESNQPQHF. In DNA, the CDR3 is TGTGCCAGCAGCTTGGAGAGCAATCAGCCCCAGCATTTT.

This chain joins TRBV5-1 and TRBJ2-5; 12 nucleotides align to TRBD2. Germline trimming cut 9 bases from V and 3 bases from J; bases unmatched to any gene: 3. Germline CDR1 and CDR2: SGHRS and YFSETQ. The length of the CDR3 is 13 residues. Here the CDR3 DNA reads TGCGCCACTCGACTAGCGGGAGAAGAGACCCAGTACTTC. It yields the protein CATRLAGEETQYF.

The chain recombines TRBV9 with TRBJ2-1; either TRBD1 or TRBD2 may supply D (6 bases each). V was clipped by 1 base and J by 8 bases, with 22 bases between them. The germline CDR1 and CDR2 sequences are SGDLS and YYNGEE. The CDR3 is 17 amino acids. CDR3 DNA sequence: TGTGCCAGCAGCGTACACCACGGGGGCGGGGTGTTTTATGAGCAGTTCTTC. It is translated as CASSVHHGGGVFYEQFF.

The J gene is TRBJ1-2, the V gene TRBV6-6, with TRBD1 as a possible D gene (6 bases). V lost 6 bases and J lost 3, with 11 bases in between. The CDR3 has 13 amino acids. CDR1 and CDR2 from the germline V gene are MNHNY and SVGAGI (reference sequence). The CDR3 sequence is CASRTGSHYGYTF. CDR3 in DNA: TGTGCCAGCAGGACAGGTTCCCACTATGGCTACACCTTC.

The CDR3 DNA reads TGTGCCAGCTCAAACGGACAGGGAGGACTGTACGAGCAGTACTTC. Protein: CASSNGQGGLYEQYF. The V gene is TRBV18, the J gene TRBJ2-7; 8 bases are shared with TRBD1. Germline trimming cut 5 bases from V and 4 bases from J; bases unmatched to any gene: 10. The CDR3 sequence is 15 residues long. Germline V gene sequence: CDR1 KGHSH, CDR2 LQKENI.

J is TRBJ1-3 and V is TRBV7-2; D unresolved. The germline V gene has CDR1 SGHTA and CDR2 FQGNSA. This CDR3 has 15 residues. V lost 5 bases, J lost 4 bases, and 15 bases lay in between. The CDR3 protein is CASSPTRGPGNTIYF. Written as DNA, the CDR3 is TGTGCCAGCAGCCCAACCCGGGGTCCGGGAAACACCATATATTTT.